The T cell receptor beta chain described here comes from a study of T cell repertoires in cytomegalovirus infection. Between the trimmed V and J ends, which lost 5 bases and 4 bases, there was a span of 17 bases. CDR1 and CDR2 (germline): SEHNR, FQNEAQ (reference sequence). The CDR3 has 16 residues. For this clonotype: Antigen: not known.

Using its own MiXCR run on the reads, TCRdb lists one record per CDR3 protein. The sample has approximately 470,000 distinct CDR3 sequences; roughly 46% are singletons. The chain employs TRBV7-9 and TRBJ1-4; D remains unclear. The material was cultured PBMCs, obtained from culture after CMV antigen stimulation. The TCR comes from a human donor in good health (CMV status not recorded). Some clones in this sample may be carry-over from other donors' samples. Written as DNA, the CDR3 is TGTGCCAGCAGCCCACCCCCAGGAGTCCATAATGAAAAACTGTTTTTT. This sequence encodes CASSPPPGVHNEKLFF.